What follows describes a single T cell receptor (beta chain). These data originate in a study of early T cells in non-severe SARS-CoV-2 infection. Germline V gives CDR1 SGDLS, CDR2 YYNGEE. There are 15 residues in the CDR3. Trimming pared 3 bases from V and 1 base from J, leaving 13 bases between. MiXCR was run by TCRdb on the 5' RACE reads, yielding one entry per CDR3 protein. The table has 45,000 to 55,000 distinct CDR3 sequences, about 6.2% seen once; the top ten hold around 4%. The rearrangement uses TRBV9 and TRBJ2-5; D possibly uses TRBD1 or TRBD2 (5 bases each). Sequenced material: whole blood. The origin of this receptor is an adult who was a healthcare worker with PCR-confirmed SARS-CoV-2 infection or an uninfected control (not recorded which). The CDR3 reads CASSGTSGTQETQYF. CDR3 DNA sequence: TGTGCCAGCAGCGGAACCTCCGGGACCCAAGAGACCCAGTACTTC.